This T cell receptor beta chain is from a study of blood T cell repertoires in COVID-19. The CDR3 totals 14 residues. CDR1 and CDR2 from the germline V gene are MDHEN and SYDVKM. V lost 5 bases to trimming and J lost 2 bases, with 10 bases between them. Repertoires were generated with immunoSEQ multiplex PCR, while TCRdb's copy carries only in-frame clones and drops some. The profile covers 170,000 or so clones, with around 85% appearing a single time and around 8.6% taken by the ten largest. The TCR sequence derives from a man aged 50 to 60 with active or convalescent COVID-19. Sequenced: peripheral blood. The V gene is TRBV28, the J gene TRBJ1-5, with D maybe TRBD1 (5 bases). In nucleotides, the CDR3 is TGTGCCAGCAGTAATACAGGAGGCAATCAGCCCCAGCATTTT. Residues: CASSNTGGNQPQHF.